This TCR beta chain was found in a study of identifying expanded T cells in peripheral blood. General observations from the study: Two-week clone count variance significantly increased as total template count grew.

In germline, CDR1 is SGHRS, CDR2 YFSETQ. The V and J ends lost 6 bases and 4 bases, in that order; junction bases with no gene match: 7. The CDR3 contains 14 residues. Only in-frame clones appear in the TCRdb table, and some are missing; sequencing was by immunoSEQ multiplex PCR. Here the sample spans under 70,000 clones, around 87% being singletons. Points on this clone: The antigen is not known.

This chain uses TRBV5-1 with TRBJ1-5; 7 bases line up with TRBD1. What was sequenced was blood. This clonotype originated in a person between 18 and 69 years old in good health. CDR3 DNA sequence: TGCGCCAGCAAAGGGGGGACAGAAAATCAGCCCCAGCATTTT. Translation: CASKGGTENQPQHF.